The 28 T cell receptor beta chains listed next were all sequenced from one sample in a study of blood T cell repertoires in COVID-19 (dated by TCRdb to about 2020). Library method: the immunoSEQ multiplex PCR assay. What TCRdb holds here is the immuneACCESS table cut down to in-frame rearrangements. Part of the clones is not present; checked against another copy, under half of the missing clones reflect an unresolved V gene, and the others are unexplained. The sample table holds around 300,000 clones, of which under 90% were seen once. Less than 2% of the sample rests with the top ten. The sequenced material came from PBMCs or T cells enriched from blood (not recorded which). The receptors shown here come from a woman aged 55-70 years who had recovered from COVID-19.

The V and J genes are TRBV10-1 and TRBJ2-2; weak D call: TRBD2 (5 bases). Germline loops: CDR1 WNHNN, CDR2 SYGVQD (reference sequence). The CDR3 is 12 amino acids. Trimming pared 7 bases from V and 6 bases from J, leaving 9 bases between. Here the CDR3 reads CASMGDPGELFF. In nucleotides, the CDR3 is TGCGCCAGCATGGGAGATCCCGGGGAGCTGTTTTTT.

The genes are TRBV5-1 and TRBJ1-2; D possibly corresponds to TRBD1 (6 bases). Germline-derived CDR1 and CDR2 are SGHRS and YFSETQ. There are 14 residues in the CDR3. V lost 7 bases to trimming and J lost 4 bases, with 17 bases between them. CDR3 in amino acids: CASSNTGQLYGYTF. CDR3 bases: TGCGCCAGCTCCAACACAGGGCAACTCTATGGCTACACCTTC.

This clone was seen a single time. The chain joins TRBV27 to TRBJ1-1; tentatively, D is TRBD1 (5 bases). The germline gives CDR1 MNHEY, CDR2 SMNVEV (reference sequence). CDR3 length equals 14 residues. The germline V and J ends were trimmed by 1 base and 8 bases, with 14 bases remaining between them. CDR3 nucleotide sequence: TGTGCCAGCAGTTTATACCCGGGACTGGAAGAAGCTTTCTTT. This sequence encodes CASSLYPGLEEAFF.

This chain links TRBV10-1 with TRBJ1-4, with TRBD1 matching over 8 bases. Germline V gene data show CDR1 as WNHNN and CDR2 as SYGVQD (reference sequence). The CDR3 sequence is 22 residues long. V was clipped by 5 bases and J by 4 bases; unmatched bases: 27. In nucleotides, the CDR3 is TGCGCCAGCAGTATTGCTACCCGGGACAGGATGAGAGCGGACCAGAGTAATGAAAAACTGTTTTTT. This gives the protein CASSIATRDRMRADQSNEKLFF.

The genes are TRBV18 and TRBJ2-1, with D maybe TRBD2 (6 bases). The CDR3 is 15 amino acids. Germline CDR1 and CDR2: KGHSH and LQKENI. Trimming left V 4 bases short and J 7 bases short, with 17 bases between. CDR3 nucleotide sequence: TGTGCCAGCTCACACCGGGACTCCCCTAGGAATGAGCAGTTCTTC. It yields the protein CASSHRDSPRNEQFF.

The chain joins TRBV30 to TRBJ1-5; D not resolved. Germline V gene data show CDR1 as GTSNPN and CDR2 as SVGIG (reference sequence). This CDR3 region has 12 residues. The V gene lost 2 bases and the J gene lost 4 bases, with 6 bases spanning the gap. CDR3 region: CAWSSRNQPQHF. CDR3 in DNA: TGTGCCTGGAGTAGCCGGAATCAGCCCCAGCATTTT.

This chain connects TRBV18 to TRBJ2-7, with 9 bases fitting TRBD1. This CDR3 spans 15 amino acids. V was clipped by 5 bases and J by 7 bases; unmatched bases: 12. The V gene's germline CDR1 is KGHSH and CDR2 LQKENI. The CDR3 DNA is TGTGCCAGCTCATCCGACAGGGGGGAGATGAGGGAGCAGTACTTC. It specifies CASSSDRGEMREQYF.

This chain uses TRBV29-1 with TRBJ2-5; tentative D call: TRBD1 (6 bases). The length of the CDR3 is 14 residues. Trimming shortened V by 4 bases and J by 4 bases, and 16 bases separated the two germline ends. CDR1 is SQVTM and CDR2 is ANQGSEA in the germline V gene. The DNA of the CDR3 is TGCAGCGTTGCCGTAGGACAGACTGTAGAGACCCAGTACTTC. This sequence encodes CSVAVGQTVETQYF.

This chain links TRBV7-8 with TRBJ1-2; a possible D gene is TRBD1 (5 bases). The CDR3 covers 14 residues. Looked up from germline, CDR1 is SGHVS and CDR2 is FQNEAQ. Between the trimmed V and J ends, which lost 5 bases and 4 bases, there was a span of 14 bases. The CDR3: CASSVGQGIYGYTF. CDR3 bases: TGTGCCAGCAGCGTCGGCCAGGGCATCTATGGCTACACCTTC.

The V and J genes are TRBV9 and TRBJ1-1; D is ambiguous. This CDR3 has 16 amino acids. Trimming left V 3 bases short and J 4 bases short, with 19 bases between. Per germline, CDR1 SGDLS and CDR2 YYNGEE. The CDR3 protein is CASSAIPSGEFTEAFF. CDR3 DNA: TGTGCCAGCAGCGCCATCCCTTCCGGTGAGTTCACTGAAGCTTTCTTT.

The rearrangement links TRBV5-1 to TRBJ1-2; 12 bases match TRBD1. The germline CDR1 and CDR2 sequences are SGHRS and YFSETQ. The ends lost 0 bases at V and 2 bases at J; junction bases unmatched: 11. The CDR3 has 19 amino acids. Here the CDR3 DNA reads TGCGCCAGCAGCTTGGAAGGGACAGGGGGCGAGTATGGGAACTATGGCTACACCTTC. This encodes CASSLEGTGGEYGNYGYTF.

The chain recombines TRBV19 with TRBJ2-7; TRBD2 matches at 10 bases. Germline values: CDR1 LNHDA, CDR2 SQIVND (reference sequence). The CDR3 spans 15 residues. Trimming cost V 2 bases and J 5 bases; bases outside gene matches: 6. Written as DNA, the CDR3 is TGTGCCAGTAGTATAAGGCTGCTAGCGGGAGACGAGCAGTACTTC. It specifies CASSIRLLAGDEQYF.

The gene calls are TRBV29-1 and TRBJ1-2; D not resolved. This CDR3 has 13 residues. Germline CDR1 SQVTM, CDR2 ANQGSEA. Trimming removed 4 bases from V and 2 bases from J, with 11 bases in between. CDR3 sequence: CSVGRAFNYGYTF. CDR3 sequence (DNA): TGCAGCGTTGGGAGGGCCTTCAACTATGGCTACACCTTC. Drawing the rest from reference TRBV29-1 and TRBJ1-2, the complete variable domain is SAVISQKPSRDICQRGTSLTIQCQVDSQVTMMFWYRQQPGQSLTLIATANQGSEATYESGFVIDKFPISRPNLTFSTLTVSNMSPEDSSIYLCSVGRAFNYGYTFGSGTRLTVV.

This clone was picked up one time. The V and J genes are TRBV24-1 and TRBJ2-1; TRBD1 matches at 10 bases. V trimming: 3 bases; J trimming: 7 bases; junction bases outside the gene matches: 8. Germline loops: CDR1 KGHDR, CDR2 SFDVKD. The CDR3 has 16 amino acids. The CDR3 spells CATSDPRTGGGNEQFF. The CDR3 coding sequence is TGTGCCACCAGTGATCCTCGGACAGGGGGGGGAAATGAGCAGTTCTTC.

With regard to this clone: This specimen includes other DNA sequences encoding the same CDR3. The rearrangement uses TRBV6-1 and TRBJ1-1, with 7 bases lining up with TRBD1. The V and J ends lost 0 bases and 8 bases, in that order; junction bases with no gene match: 3. The CDR3 is 13 residues long. The germline gives CDR1 MNHNS, CDR2 SASEGT. In DNA form, the CDR3 reads TGTGCCAGCAGTGAAGCAGGCAGGGGGGAAGCTTTCTTT. This gives the protein CASSEAGRGEAFF.

The chain couples TRBV4-2 to TRBJ1-1; D is uncertain. Per germline, CDR1 LGHNA and CDR2 YNFKEQ. The CDR3 totals 14 residues. V was pared by 1 base and J by 6 bases, with 12 bases between. Here the CDR3 DNA reads TGTGCCAGCAGCCAAGGGGGTGTGAGGGCTGAAGCTTTCTTT. This encodes CASSQGGVRAEAFF.

This chain uses TRBV5-1 with TRBJ1-6; 12 bases match TRBD1. Germline values: CDR1 SGHRS, CDR2 YFSETQ. This CDR3 has 16 residues. The V segment lost 5 bases and the J segment 7 bases; nucleotides outside the gene matches: 7. The CDR3 nucleotides read TGCGCCAGCAGTATTGGGGACAGGGGGCAGAATTCACCCCTCCACTTT. This gives the protein CASSIGDRGQNSPLHF.

This clone has just one count. The V and J genes are TRBV28 and TRBJ2-5; D perhaps matches TRBD1 (5 bases). Between the trimmed V and J ends, which lost 1 base and 5 bases, there was a span of 14 bases. The CDR3 totals 15 residues. The V gene's germline CDR1 is MDHEN and CDR2 SYDVKM. The CDR3 sequence is CASSLLQGFTETQYF. CDR3 in DNA: TGTGCCAGCAGTTTATTGCAGGGTTTTACGGAGACCCAGTACTTC. The variable domain in full, with the rest retrieved from reference TRBV28 and TRBJ2-5, is DVKVTQSSRYLVKRTGEKVFLECVQDMDHENMFWYRQDPGLGLRLIYFSYDVKMKEKGDIPEGYSVSREKKERFSLILESASTNQTSMYLCASSLLQGFTETQYFGPGTRLLVL.

The chain uses TRBV6-1 and TRBJ2-7; D is perhaps TRBD2 (5 bases). CDR3 length: 12 amino acids. The V gene's germline CDR1 is MNHNS and CDR2 SASEGT. The V end lost 3 bases, the J end lost 8 bases, and 11 bases lay between the germline ends. The CDR3 sequence: CASSDEGGKQYF. Written as DNA, the CDR3 is TGTGCCAGCAGTGATGAGGGCGGAAAGCAGTACTTC.

The chain uses TRBV5-1 and TRBJ2-7, with D possibly being TRBD2 (6 bases). The V end was cut by 5 bases, the J end by 1 base, with 13 bases between. There are 14 residues in the CDR3. CDR1 SGHRS and CDR2 YFSETQ come from the germline V gene. CDR3 amino acids: CASRPGGGSYEQYF. Written as DNA, the CDR3 is TGCGCCAGCAGACCTGGGGGAGGATCCTACGAGCAGTACTTC.

On this clone: At one end the junction does not follow the germline gene, possibly because of a read error. This rearrangement joins TRBV12-3 or TRBV12-4 to TRBJ1-5, with 7 bases matching TRBD1. The CDR3 covers 12 residues. The CDR3 DNA reads TGTGCCAGCAGTTCGGGAGGGGACAGTAGGGATTTT. It encodes CASSSGGDSRDF.

V usage is TRBV19 and J usage is TRBJ1-1; 9 bases align to TRBD1. The CDR3 sequence is 16 residues long. J gave up 0 bases and V 7 bases, and 9 bases lay outside the gene matches. Germline CDR1 is LNHDA and CDR2 is SQIVND (reference sequence). CDR3 nucleotide sequence: TGTGCCAGTATTTCCCTAGGACAGGGGATGAACACTGAAGCTTTCTTT. This codes for CASISLGQGMNTEAFF.

This clone was detected only a few times. The J gene is TRBJ1-1, the V gene TRBV30; TRBD1 is a possible D gene (6 bases). From germline, CDR1 is GTSNPN and CDR2 SVGIG (reference sequence). This CDR3 spans 14 amino acids. Trimming left V 0 bases short and J 1 base short, with 9 bases between. Here the CDR3 DNA reads TGTGCCTGGAGTGTTCGGACAGCGAACACTGAAGCTTTCTTT. Translated, it gives CAWSVRTANTEAFF.

To note about this clone: This CDR3 is also generated by other DNA sequences in the sample. The chain couples TRBV5-1 to TRBJ1-1; 7 nucleotides agree with TRBD1. Trimming took 1 base from V and 5 from J; bases not matched to a gene: 5. CDR3 length: 14 amino acids. The V gene's germline CDR1 is SGHRS and CDR2 YFSETQ. The CDR3 loop reads CASSLSGGGTEAFF. In DNA form, the CDR3 reads TGCGCCAGCAGCTTGTCAGGGGGAGGAACTGAAGCTTTCTTT. Complete variable domain (other parts from reference TRBV5-1 and TRBJ1-1): KAGVTQTPRYLIKTRGQQVTLSCSPISGHRSVSWYQQTPGQGLQFLFEYFSETQRNKGNFPGRFSGRQFSNSRSEMNVSTLELGDSALYLCASSLSGGGTEAFFGQGTRLTVV.

V gene TRBV6-2 or TRBV6-3 combines with J gene TRBJ2-2, with D unclear. Germline V gene data show CDR1 as MNHEY and CDR2 as SVGEGT. There are 15 residues in the CDR3. Trimming removed 6 bases from V and 6 bases from J, with 17 bases in between. The CDR3 spells CASSPLRLGAGELFF. In DNA form, the CDR3 reads TGTGCCAGCAGCCCTCTTAGATTGGGCGCCGGGGAGCTGTTTTTT.

The chain links TRBV27 to TRBJ1-6; D is perhaps TRBD1 (5 bases). The V gene's germline CDR1 is MNHEY and CDR2 SMNVEV (reference sequence). The length of the CDR3 is 15 residues. V was shortened by 2 bases and J by 7 bases, with 12 bases between the two germline ends. The CDR3 nucleotides read TGTGCCAGCAGTTTAAGGGACTTTGGAAATTCACCCCTCCACTTT. Protein product: CASSLRDFGNSPLHF.

The CDR3 sequence: CASSSSPGGDSDTQYF. CDR3 bases: TGTGCCAGCAGTTCCTCGCCGGGGGGGGACTCAGATACGCAGTATTTT. The rearrangement uses TRBV6-4 and TRBJ2-3, with 8 bases aligning to TRBD2. CDR3 size: 16 residues. Germline loops: CDR1 MRHNA, CDR2 SNTAGT. V shed 5 bases and J 4 bases; nucleotides not matched to a gene: 11.

V usage is TRBV5-1 and J usage is TRBJ2-3; 8 nucleotides agree with TRBD2. Germline V lookup: CDR1 SGHRS, CDR2 YFSETQ. CDR3 length: 14 amino acids. V was pared by 5 bases and J by 4 bases, with 6 bases of the junction left unmatched. The CDR3 region is CASRGRGASDTQYF. In DNA, the CDR3 is TGCGCCAGCAGGGGGCGGGGGGCTTCAGATACGCAGTATTTT. Variable domain in full (rest from reference TRBV5-1 and TRBJ2-3): KAGVTQTPRYLIKTRGQQVTLSCSPISGHRSVSWYQQTPGQGLQFLFEYFSETQRNKGNFPGRFSGRQFSNSRSEMNVSTLELGDSALYLCASRGRGASDTQYFGPGTRLTVL.